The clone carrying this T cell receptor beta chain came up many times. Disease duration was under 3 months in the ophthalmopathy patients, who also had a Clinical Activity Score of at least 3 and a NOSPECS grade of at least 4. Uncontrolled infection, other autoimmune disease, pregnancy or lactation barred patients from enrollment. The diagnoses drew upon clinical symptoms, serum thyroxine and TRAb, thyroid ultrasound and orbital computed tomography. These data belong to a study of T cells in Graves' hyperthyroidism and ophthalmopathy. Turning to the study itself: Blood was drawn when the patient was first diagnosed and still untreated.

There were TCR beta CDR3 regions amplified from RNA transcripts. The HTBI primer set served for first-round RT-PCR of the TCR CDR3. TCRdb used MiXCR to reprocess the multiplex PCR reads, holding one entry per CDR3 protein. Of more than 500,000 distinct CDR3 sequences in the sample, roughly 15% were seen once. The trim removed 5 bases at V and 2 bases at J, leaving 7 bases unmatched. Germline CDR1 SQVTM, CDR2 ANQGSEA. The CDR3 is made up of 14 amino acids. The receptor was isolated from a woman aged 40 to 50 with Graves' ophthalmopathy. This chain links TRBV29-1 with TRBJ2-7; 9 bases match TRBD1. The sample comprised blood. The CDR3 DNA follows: TGCAGCGTTCACCTCGGACAGGGGCCCTACGAGCAGTACTTC. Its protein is CSVHLGQGPYEQYF.